The clone carrying this T cell receptor beta chain was recorded many times. Its antigen is unknown. TCRdb ran MiXCR on the 5' RACE reads and lists one entry per CDR3 protein. The repertoire holds about 88,000 distinct CDR3 sequences, roughly 4% seen once, with roughly 6% in the top ten. Unsorted libraries were prepared from 2 million PBMCs held at -80 C. The CDR3 totals 16 residues. CDR1 LGHDT and CDR2 YNNKEL come from the germline V gene (reference sequence). V gave up 0 bases and J gave up 2 bases, with 12 bases separating them. The data were obtained in a study of neurological immune-mediated disorders. Overall study results and limits: The absence of any CDR3 amino acid sequence shared by expanded clones across subjects suggests that repertoires were private in all groups. The greatest TCR clonal expansion appeared in HTLV-1-associated myelopathy and the smallest, falling below healthy controls, in multiple sclerosis. None of the features examined (clinical or MRI) was associated with the multiple sclerosis repertoire cluster.

Sequences were obtained from PBMCs. The J gene is TRBJ2-3, the V gene TRBV3-1, with no clear D. This TCR was recovered from a woman between 18 and 30 years old with multiple sclerosis. The CDR3 region has the DNA TGTGCCAGCAGCCAAGAACACAGCCACCCCACAGATACGCAGTATTTT. Translating it yields CASSQEHSHPTDTQYF.